The 21 T cell receptor beta chains below come from one sample, sequenced in a study of T cell responses to AZD1222 COVID-19 vaccine. Some clones are missing from TCRdb's copy, which holds only in-frame ones; the method was immunoSEQ multiplex PCR. The table lists about 130,000 clones, about four fifths of them singletons. The source material was peripheral blood, sampled on day 0 of AZD1222 vaccination. These TCRs come from an adult in good health.

CDR3: CASSPGTYGYTF. CDR3 nucleotide sequence: TGTGCCAGCAGCCCCGGAACCTATGGCTACACCTTC. The chain joins TRBV6-5 to TRBJ1-2; no clear D gene. Trimming left V 6 bases short and J 4 bases short, with 9 bases between. The length of the CDR3 is 12 residues. Germline CDR1 MNHEY, CDR2 SVGAGI.

The J gene is TRBJ2-1, the V gene TRBV5-4, with 8 bases matching TRBD2. CDR1 SGHNT and CDR2 YYREEE come from the germline V gene (reference sequence). The CDR3 loop spans 14 amino acids. V was clipped by 9 bases and J by 5 bases; unmatched bases: 10. CDR3 protein: CATPLRGGNNEQFF. As DNA, the CDR3 is TGTGCCACCCCTCTTCGCGGGGGGAACAATGAGCAGTTCTTC.

V is TRBV30 and J is TRBJ1-1; no clear D gene. The germline V gene has CDR1 GTSNPN and CDR2 SVGIG (reference sequence). The CDR3 is 11 residues long. V shed 5 bases and J shed 11 bases, with 15 bases lying between them. The CDR3 spells CAWGETRDAFF. The CDR3 nucleotides are TGTGCCTGGGGGGAGACCCGCGACGCTTTCTTT.

The rearrangement uses TRBV5-1 and TRBJ2-2; 10 bases align to TRBD1. Germline V gene sequence: CDR1 SGHRS, CDR2 YFSETQ. The CDR3 totals 16 residues. V lost 2 bases and J lost 4; bases outside the gene matches: 5. Here the CDR3 reads CASSFKRTGGTGELFF. CDR3 nucleotide sequence: TGCGCCAGCAGCTTTAAGAGGACAGGGGGCACCGGGGAGCTGTTTTTT.

CDR3 nucleotide sequence: TGTGCCAGCTCACCAAACCAGGGGGCTAGCAATCAGCCCCAGCATTTT. Translating it yields CASSPNQGASNQPQHF. The rearrangement joins TRBV18 to TRBJ1-5; 8 bases agree with TRBD1. This CDR3 has 16 amino acids. Germline V CDR1 and CDR2: KGHSH, LQKENI. J was trimmed by 0 bases and V by 2 bases; bases with no gene match: 3.

The chain recombines TRBV11-2 with TRBJ2-1; D not certain. In germline, CDR1 is SGHAT, CDR2 FQNNGV. The CDR3 is made up of 13 amino acids. Trimming cost V 1 base and J 8 bases, with 9 bases left between them. Written as DNA, the CDR3 is TGTGCCAGCAGCTTAGTTATGGTTGATGAGCAGTTCTTC. Its translation is CASSLVMVDEQFF. Combining the CDR3 with reference TRBV11-2 and TRBJ2-1 gives the whole variable domain EAGVAQSPRYKIIEKRQSVAFWCNPISGHATLYWYQQILGQGPKLLIQFQNNGVVDDSQLPKDRFSAERLKGVDSTLKIQPAKLEDSAVYLCASSLVMVDEQFFGPGTRLTVL.

The chain is built from TRBV5-1 and TRBJ1-1; 7 bases map to TRBD1. J gave up 7 bases and V 0 bases, and 6 bases lay outside the gene matches. CDR3 length: 14 amino acids. CDR1 and CDR2 (germline): SGHRS, YFSETQ. The CDR3 DNA sequence: TGCGCCAGCAGCTTGGGGGGGACAGTTAATGAAGCTTTCTTT. This codes for CASSLGGTVNEAFF.

A few counts support this clone. The chain has TRBV28 and TRBJ1-3, with D possibly being TRBD1 (5 bases). Germline CDR1 is MDHEN and CDR2 is SYDVKM. This CDR3 is built from 16 residues. The V and J ends lost 6 bases and 0 bases respectively, with 15 bases between them. The CDR3: CASSQVQGSSGNTIYF. The DNA of the CDR3 is TGTGCCAGCAGCCAAGTCCAGGGAAGCTCTGGAAACACCATATATTTT.

The chain couples TRBV5-1 to TRBJ1-1; unclear D gene. The CDR3 has 13 residues. Germline CDR1 SGHRS, CDR2 YFSETQ. The ends were cut back, 4 bases at V and 0 bases at J, with 7 bases in the middle. The CDR3, as DNA: TGCGCCAGCAGCCACATGATGAACACTGAAGCTTTCTTT. Protein: CASSHMMNTEAFF.

The gene calls are TRBV6-1 and TRBJ1-5, with D perhaps matching TRBD1 (5 bases). Between the trimmed V and J ends, which lost 1 base and 3 bases, there was a span of 13 bases. The CDR3 length is 16 residues. Germline loops: CDR1 MNHNS, CDR2 SASEGT. CDR3 sequence reads: CASSEEFGRDNQPQHF. The CDR3 nucleotides read TGTGCCAGCAGTGAAGAATTTGGCAGGGACAATCAGCCCCAGCATTTT.

This clone was observed once. V gene TRBV7-9 combines with J gene TRBJ2-3; TRBD1 aligns across 9 bases. Germline V lookup: CDR1 SEHNR, CDR2 FQNEAQ (reference sequence). The V and J ends lost 6 bases and 2 bases, in that order; junction bases with no gene match: 6. This CDR3 contains 15 residues. The CDR3 nucleotides read TGTGCCAGCAGTTCTGGGACAGGGAACACAGATACGCAGTATTTT. Translation gives CASSSGTGNTDTQYF. Full variable domain (outside the CDR3, taken from reference TRBV7-9 and TRBJ2-3): DTGVSQNPRHKITKRGQNVTFRCDPISEHNRLYWYRQTLGQGPEFLTYFQNEAQLEKSRLLSDRFSAERPKGSFSTLEIQRTEQGDSAMYLCASSSGTGNTDTQYFGPGTRLTVL.

The gene calls are TRBV2 and TRBJ2-3; TRBD1 agrees at 9 bases. This CDR3 spans 16 amino acids. V gave up 8 bases and J gave up 2 bases; unmatched junction bases: 11. CDR1 and CDR2 from the germline V gene are SNHLY and FYNNEI. The CDR3 DNA reads as TGTGCCAGCTCCGCACCGGACAGGGGCAACACAGATACGCAGTATTTT. Protein: CASSAPDRGNTDTQYF.

The genes are TRBV7-3 and TRBJ2-2; 7 nucleotides agree with TRBD2. Germline-derived CDR1 and CDR2 are SGHTA and FQGTGA. J was trimmed by 8 bases and V by 3 bases; bases with no gene match: 9. The CDR3 sequence is 15 residues long. CDR3 loop: CASSLDGRPTGELFF. The CDR3 nucleotides read TGTGCCAGCAGCTTGGACGGGAGGCCGACGGGGGAGCTGTTTTTT.

The J gene is TRBJ1-5, the V gene TRBV27; D not resolved. V shed 5 bases and J shed 6 bases, with 8 bases lying between them. Germline-derived CDR1 and CDR2 are MNHEY and SMNVEV (reference sequence). This CDR3 contains 12 residues. CDR3: CASSRTGQPQHF. The CDR3 DNA reads TGTGCCAGCAGTAGGACGGGTCAGCCCCAGCATTTT.

The J gene is TRBJ1-3, the V gene TRBV30, with D possibly matching TRBD1 (6 bases). V lost 1 base to trimming and J lost 4 bases, with 17 bases between them. The germline CDR1 and CDR2 sequences are GTSNPN and SVGIG (reference sequence). The CDR3 loop spans 16 amino acids. The DNA of the CDR3 is TGTGCCTGGAGTGCGTCGGGGGCGCTCTTGGGAAACACCATATATTTT. It yields the protein CAWSASGALLGNTIYF.

The chain joins TRBV2 to TRBJ2-7; 7 bases are a match to TRBD1. The V and J ends lost 6 bases and 4 bases, in that order; junction bases with no gene match: 9. Germline lookup yields CDR1 SNHLY and CDR2 FYNNEI. This CDR3 comprises 14 residues. For the CDR3, the DNA is TGTGCCAGCAGAGAGGGACAGCGGACTTACGAGCAGTACTTC. It yields the protein CASREGQRTYEQYF.

The chain has TRBV27 and TRBJ1-2; D ambiguous. V was pared by 2 bases and J by 2 bases, with 15 bases between. The CDR3 contains 16 residues. CDR1 and CDR2 from the germline V gene are MNHEY and SMNVEV (reference sequence). This chain's CDR3 is CASSLVGEELNYGYTF. The CDR3 coding sequence is TGTGCCAGCAGTTTAGTCGGCGAGGAACTCAACTATGGCTACACCTTC.

The CDR3 DNA reads TGCGCCAGCAGCTTGGGGGCAGGGGGCGCGGTGAGGAACACTGAAGCTTTCTTT. Residues: CASSLGAGGAVRNTEAFF. V and J are TRBV5-1 and TRBJ1-1; 8 positions agree with TRBD1. The junction had 11 bases not matched to a gene; V was cut back by 0 bases and J by 1 base. This CDR3 contains 18 residues. Germline values: CDR1 SGHRS, CDR2 YFSETQ.

The chain employs TRBV9 and TRBJ2-3; D call uncertain. Trimming took off 0 bases at V and 5 bases at J, with 13 bases between the two ends. Germline lookup yields CDR1 SGDLS and CDR2 YYNGEE. The CDR3 covers 15 residues. In nucleotides, the CDR3 is TGTGCCAGCAGCGTAGTCCCTCGACCGGGAGATACGCAGTATTTT. As protein: CASSVVPRPGDTQYF.

The genes are TRBV2 and TRBJ2-2; D possibly corresponds to TRBD2 (5 bases). With 6 bases removed from V and 0 bases from J, the gap between germline ends came to 8 bases. CDR3 size: 14 residues. Germline V lookup: CDR1 SNHLY, CDR2 FYNNEI. As DNA, the CDR3 is TGTGCCAGCAGAACCGGGACGAACACCGGGGAGCTGTTTTTT. Amino acid sequence: CASRTGTNTGELFF.

The chain recombines TRBV6-1 with TRBJ2-7; no reliable D call. Germline V gene data show CDR1 as MNHNS and CDR2 as SASEGT. This CDR3 is built from 13 residues. Between the trimmed V and J ends, which lost 8 bases and 4 bases, there was a span of 15 bases. CDR3 in amino acids: CASGGAYYYEQYF. CDR3 coding DNA: TGTGCCAGCGGTGGAGCGTACTATTACGAGCAGTACTTC.